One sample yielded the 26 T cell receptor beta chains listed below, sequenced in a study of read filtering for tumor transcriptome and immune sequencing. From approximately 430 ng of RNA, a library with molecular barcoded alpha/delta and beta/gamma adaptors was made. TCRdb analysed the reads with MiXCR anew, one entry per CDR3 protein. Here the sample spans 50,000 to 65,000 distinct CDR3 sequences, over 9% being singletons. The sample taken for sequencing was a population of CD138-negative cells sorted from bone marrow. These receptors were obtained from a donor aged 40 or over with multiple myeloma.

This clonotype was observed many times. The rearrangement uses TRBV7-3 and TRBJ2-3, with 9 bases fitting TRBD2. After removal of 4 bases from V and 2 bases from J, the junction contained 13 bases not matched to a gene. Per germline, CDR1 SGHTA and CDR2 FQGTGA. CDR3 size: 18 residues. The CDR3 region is CASSYSGGALISTDTQYF. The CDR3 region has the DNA TGTGCCAGCAGCTATAGCGGGGGAGCCCTGATATCCACAGATACGCAGTATTTT.

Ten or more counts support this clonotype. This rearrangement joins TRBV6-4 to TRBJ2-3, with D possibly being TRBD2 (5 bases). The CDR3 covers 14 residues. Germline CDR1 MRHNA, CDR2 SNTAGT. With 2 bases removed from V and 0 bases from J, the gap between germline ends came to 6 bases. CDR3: CASSDRGSTDTQYF. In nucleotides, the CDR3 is TGTGCCAGCAGTGACCGGGGAAGCACAGATACGCAGTATTTT.

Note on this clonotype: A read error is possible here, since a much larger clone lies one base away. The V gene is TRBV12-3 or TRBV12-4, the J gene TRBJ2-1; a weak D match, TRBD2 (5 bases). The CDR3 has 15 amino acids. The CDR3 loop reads CASSFQRATYNERFF. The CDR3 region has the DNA TGTGCCAGCAGTTTCCAGAGGGCCACTTACAATGAGCGGTTCTTC.

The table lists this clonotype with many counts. CDR3 nucleotide sequence: TGTGCCAGCAGCGATCTAACAGGGGGGGGTCAGCCCCAGCATTTT. Its protein is CASSDLTGGGQPQHF. J is TRBJ1-5 and V is TRBV5-5; 8 bases align to TRBD1. The germline V gene encodes CDR1 SGHKS and CDR2 YYEKEE (reference sequence). The length of the CDR3 is 15 residues. With 4 bases clipped from V and 6 bases from J, the junction kept 9 bases outside the gene matches.

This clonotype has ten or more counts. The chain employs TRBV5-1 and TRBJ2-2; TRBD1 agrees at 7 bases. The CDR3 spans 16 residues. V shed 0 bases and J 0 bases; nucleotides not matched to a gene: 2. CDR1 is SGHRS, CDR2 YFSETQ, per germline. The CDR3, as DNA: TGCGCCAGCAGCTTGGTTGGGACAGCGAACACCGGGGAGCTGTTTTTT. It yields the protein CASSLVGTANTGELFF.

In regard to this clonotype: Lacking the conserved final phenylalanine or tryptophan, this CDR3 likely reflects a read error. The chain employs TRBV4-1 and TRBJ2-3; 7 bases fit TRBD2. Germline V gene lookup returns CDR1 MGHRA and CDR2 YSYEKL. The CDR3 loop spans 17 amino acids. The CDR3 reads CACSQDILAESTDTQYS. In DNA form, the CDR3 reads TGCGCCTGCAGCCAAGATATCCTAGCGGAGAGCACAGATACGCAGTATTCT.

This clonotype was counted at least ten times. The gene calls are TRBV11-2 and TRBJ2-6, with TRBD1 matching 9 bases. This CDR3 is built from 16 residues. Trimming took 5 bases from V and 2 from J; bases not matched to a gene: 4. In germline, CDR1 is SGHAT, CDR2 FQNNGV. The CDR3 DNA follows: TGTGCCAGCAGCCCACAGGGGGCAGCTGGGGCCAACGTCCTGACTTTC. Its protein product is CASSPQGAAGANVLTF.

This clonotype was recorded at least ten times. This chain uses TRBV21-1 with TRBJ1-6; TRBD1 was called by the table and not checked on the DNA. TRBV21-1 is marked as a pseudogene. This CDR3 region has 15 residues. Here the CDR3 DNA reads TGTGCCAGCAGCCCCCGGGACAACTATAATTCACCCCTCCACTTT. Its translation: CASSPRDNYNSPLHF.

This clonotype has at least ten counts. This CDR3 is CASSPASGVREKLFF. CDR3 DNA sequence: TGTGCCAGCAGTCCAGCCTCGGGGGTGAGGGAAAAACTGTTTTTT. V is TRBV12-3 or TRBV12-4 and J is TRBJ1-4, with D perhaps TRBD1 (5 bases). The CDR3 is 15 amino acids. Trimming left V 5 bases short and J 8 bases short, with 18 bases between.

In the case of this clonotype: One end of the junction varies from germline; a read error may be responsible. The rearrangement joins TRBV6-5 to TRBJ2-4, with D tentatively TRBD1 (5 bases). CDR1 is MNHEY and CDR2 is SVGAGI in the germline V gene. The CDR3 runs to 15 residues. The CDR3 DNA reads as TGTGACAGCAGTTACGTCGAGCAGGGTAGAAACATTCAGTACTTC. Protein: CDSSYVEQGRNIQYF.

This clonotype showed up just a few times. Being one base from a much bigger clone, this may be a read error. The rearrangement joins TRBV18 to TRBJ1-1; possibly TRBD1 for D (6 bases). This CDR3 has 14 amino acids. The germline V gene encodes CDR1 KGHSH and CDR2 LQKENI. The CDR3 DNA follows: TGTGCCAGCTCACCCCGGACAGAGAACGCTGAAGCTTTCTTT. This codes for CASSPRTENAEAFF.

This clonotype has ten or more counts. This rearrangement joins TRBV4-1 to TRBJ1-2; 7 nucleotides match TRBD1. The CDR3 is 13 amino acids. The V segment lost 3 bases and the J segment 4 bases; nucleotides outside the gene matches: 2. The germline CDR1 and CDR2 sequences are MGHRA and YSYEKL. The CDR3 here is CASSQAGGYGYTF. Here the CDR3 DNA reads TGCGCCAGCAGCCAGGCAGGGGGCTATGGCTACACCTTC.

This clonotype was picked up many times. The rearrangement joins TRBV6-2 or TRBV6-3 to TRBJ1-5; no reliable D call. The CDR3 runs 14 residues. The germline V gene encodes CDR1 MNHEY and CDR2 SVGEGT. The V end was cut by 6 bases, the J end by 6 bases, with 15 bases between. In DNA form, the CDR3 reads TGTGCCAGCAGGCCCGGCGGGAAAGGTCAGCCCCAGCATTTT. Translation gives CASRPGGKGQPQHF.

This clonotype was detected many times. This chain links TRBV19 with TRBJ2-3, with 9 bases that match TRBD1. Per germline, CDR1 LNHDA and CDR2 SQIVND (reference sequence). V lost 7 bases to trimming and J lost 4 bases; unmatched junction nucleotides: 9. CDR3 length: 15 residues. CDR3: CASTAAGTGPDTQYF. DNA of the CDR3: TGTGCCAGTACCGCTGCCGGGACAGGGCCAGATACGCAGTATTTT.

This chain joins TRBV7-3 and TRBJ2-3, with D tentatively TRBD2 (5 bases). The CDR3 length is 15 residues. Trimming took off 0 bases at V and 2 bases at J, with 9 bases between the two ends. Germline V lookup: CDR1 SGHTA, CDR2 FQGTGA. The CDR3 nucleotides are TGTGCCAGCAGCTTAACGGACGGGGACACAGATACGCAGTATTTT. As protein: CASSLTDGDTDTQYF.

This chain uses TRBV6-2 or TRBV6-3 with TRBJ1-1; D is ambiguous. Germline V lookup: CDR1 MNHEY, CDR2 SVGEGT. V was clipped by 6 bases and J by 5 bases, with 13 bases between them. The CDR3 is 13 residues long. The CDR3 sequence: CASRNQAWTEAFF. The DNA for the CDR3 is TGTGCCAGCAGAAATCAGGCTTGGACTGAAGCTTTCTTT.

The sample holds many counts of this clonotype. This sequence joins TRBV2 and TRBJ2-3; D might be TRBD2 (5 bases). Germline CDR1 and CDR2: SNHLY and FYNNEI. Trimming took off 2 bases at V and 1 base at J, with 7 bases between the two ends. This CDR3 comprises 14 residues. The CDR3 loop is CASSELRGTDTQYF. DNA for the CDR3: TGTGCCAGCAGTGAATTGCGGGGCACAGATACGCAGTATTTT.

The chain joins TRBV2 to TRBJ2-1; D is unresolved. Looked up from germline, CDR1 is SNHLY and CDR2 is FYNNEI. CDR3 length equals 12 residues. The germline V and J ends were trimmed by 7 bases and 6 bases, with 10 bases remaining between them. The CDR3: CASTVVVNEQFF. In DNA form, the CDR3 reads TGTGCCAGCACAGTCGTGGTCAATGAGCAGTTCTTC.

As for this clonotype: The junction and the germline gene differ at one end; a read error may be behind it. CDR3 residues: CASREGGNQPQRF. The CDR3 region has the DNA TGTGCCAGCAGGGAGGGGGGCAATCAGCCCCAGCGTTTT. This chain links TRBV2 with TRBJ1-5; D may be TRBD1 (6 bases). There are 13 residues in the CDR3. Looked up from germline, CDR1 is SNHLY and CDR2 is FYNNEI.

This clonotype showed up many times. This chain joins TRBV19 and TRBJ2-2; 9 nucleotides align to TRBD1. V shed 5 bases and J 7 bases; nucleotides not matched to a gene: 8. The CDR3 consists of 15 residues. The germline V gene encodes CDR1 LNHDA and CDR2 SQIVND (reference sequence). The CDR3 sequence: CASSATGGIIGELFF. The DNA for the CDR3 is TGTGCCAGTAGTGCGACAGGGGGGATCATCGGGGAGCTGTTTTTT.

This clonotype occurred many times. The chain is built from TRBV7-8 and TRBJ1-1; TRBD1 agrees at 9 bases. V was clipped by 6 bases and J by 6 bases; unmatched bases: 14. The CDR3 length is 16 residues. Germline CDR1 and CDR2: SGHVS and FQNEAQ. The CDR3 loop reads CASSTGGGGPGAEAFF. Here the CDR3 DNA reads TGTGCCAGCAGTACAGGGGGCGGGGGCCCTGGCGCTGAAGCTTTCTTT.

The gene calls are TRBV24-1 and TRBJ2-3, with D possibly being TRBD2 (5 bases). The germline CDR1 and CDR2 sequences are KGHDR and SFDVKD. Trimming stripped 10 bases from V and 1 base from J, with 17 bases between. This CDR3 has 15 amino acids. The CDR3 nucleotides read TGTGCCACGAGTCCCTTAGCGAGGCGCACAGATACGCAGTATTTT. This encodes CATSPLARRTDTQYF.

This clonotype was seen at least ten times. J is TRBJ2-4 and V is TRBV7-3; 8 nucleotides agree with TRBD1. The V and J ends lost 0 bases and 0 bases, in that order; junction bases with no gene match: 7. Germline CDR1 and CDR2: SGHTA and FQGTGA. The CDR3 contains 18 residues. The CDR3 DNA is TGTGCCAGCAGCTTAACTCCCGGGACAGGCGAAGCCAAAAACATTCAGTACTTC. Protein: CASSLTPGTGEAKNIQYF.

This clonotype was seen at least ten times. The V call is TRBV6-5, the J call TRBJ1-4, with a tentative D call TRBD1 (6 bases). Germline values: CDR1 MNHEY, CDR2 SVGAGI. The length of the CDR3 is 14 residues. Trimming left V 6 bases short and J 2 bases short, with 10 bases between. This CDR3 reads CASRQRGTNEKLFF. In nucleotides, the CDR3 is TGTGCCAGCAGACAGAGGGGGACTAATGAAAAACTGTTTTTT.

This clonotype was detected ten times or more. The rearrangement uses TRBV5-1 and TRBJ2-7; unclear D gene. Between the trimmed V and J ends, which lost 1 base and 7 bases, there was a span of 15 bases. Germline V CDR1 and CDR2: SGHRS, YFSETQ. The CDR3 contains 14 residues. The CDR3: CASSLTAGSWEQYF. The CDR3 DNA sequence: TGCGCCAGCAGCTTGACCGCCGGGTCCTGGGAGCAGTACTTC.

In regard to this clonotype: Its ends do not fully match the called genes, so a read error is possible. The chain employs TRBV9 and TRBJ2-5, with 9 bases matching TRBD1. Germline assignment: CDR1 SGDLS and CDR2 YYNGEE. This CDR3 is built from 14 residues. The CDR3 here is CASSEWDREETRYF. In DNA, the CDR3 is TGTGCCAGCAGCGAGTGGGACAGGGAAGAGACCCGGTACTTC.